Below, one TCR beta chain is given with its context. The antigen is unknown. Genomic DNA from each subset was divided evenly over several immunoSEQ plates. Repertoires were generated with immunoSEQ multiplex PCR, while TCRdb's copy carries only in-frame clones and drops some. The sample has nearly 750,000 clones; 72% are singletons. V was clipped by 4 bases and J by 2 bases; unmatched bases: 4. Germline assignment: CDR1 SGHTA and CDR2 FQGTGA. The CDR3 is made up of 15 amino acids. Everyone who donated was a Caucasian adult who lived in Nashville, Tennessee. The sample comes from a study of shared clonotypes between healthy human individuals. Study-level background: Researchers drew samples from a couple of women and a few men aged 18 to 49. Overall study results and limits: Limitation of the genetic and exposure-history diversity represented came from the few donors.

The chain employs TRBV7-3 and TRBJ2-3; TRBD2 matches 9 bases. This receptor was identified in a woman in her 30s in good health. The sequencing input was memory CD4+ T cells sorted from blood. Subset here: CD45RA-negative fraction. The DNA for the CDR3 is TGTGCCAGCAGCTCCCTAGCGGGGTCCACAGATACGCAGTATTTT. Residues: CASSSLAGSTDTQYF.